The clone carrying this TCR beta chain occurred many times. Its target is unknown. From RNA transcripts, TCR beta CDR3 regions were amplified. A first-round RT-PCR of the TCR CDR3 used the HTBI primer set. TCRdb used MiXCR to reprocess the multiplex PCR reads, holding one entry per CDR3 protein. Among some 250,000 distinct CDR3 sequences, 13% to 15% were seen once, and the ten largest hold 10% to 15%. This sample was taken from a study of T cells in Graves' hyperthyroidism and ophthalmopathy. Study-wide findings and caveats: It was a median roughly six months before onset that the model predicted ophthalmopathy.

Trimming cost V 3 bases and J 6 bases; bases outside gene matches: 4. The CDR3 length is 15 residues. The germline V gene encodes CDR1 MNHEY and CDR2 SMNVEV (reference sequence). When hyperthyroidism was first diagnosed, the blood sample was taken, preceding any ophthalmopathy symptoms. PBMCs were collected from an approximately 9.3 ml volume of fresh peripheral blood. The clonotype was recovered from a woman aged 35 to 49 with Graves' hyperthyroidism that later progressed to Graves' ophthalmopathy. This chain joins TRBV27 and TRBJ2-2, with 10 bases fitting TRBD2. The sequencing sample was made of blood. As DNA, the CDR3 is TGTGCCAGCAGTTTGCTAGCGGGAGCATCCGGGGAGCTGTTTTTT. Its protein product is CASSLLAGASGELFF.